Listed below are T cell receptor beta chains from one sample, sequenced in a study of T cell clonotyping in hematopoietic cell transplantation. The repertoire was sequenced with immunoSEQ multiplex PCR; TCRdb's copy has only in-frame clones and lacks some. The sample yields 1,600 or so clones, 75% to 85% seen once. The sequencing sample was made of peripheral blood mononuclear cells. The receptors stem from a man aged 30 to 45 in good health. Some clones in this sample may be carry-over from other donors' samples. The CDR3 runs from the conserved cysteine through the conserved F or W. Each record gives: V gene, J gene, CDR3 length, D gene, clone size, CDR3 DNA, CDR3 protein. D genes are given only for firm matches. Rows may omit the clone size; those that give it use once, few, many or a size class.

v_gene: TRBV29-1
j_gene: TRBJ2-6
len: 13
d_gene: .
abundance: .
CDR3nt: TGCAGCGTGCGTCACTCTGGGGCCAACGTCCTGACTTTC
CDR3aa: CSVRHSGANVLTF

v_gene: TRBV4-3
j_gene: TRBJ2-3
len: 18
d_gene: .
abundance: .
CDR3nt: TGCGCCAGCAGCCGCAGCGGGACAGCCGAACGGGGCACAGATACGCAGTATTTT
CDR3aa: CASSRSGTAERGTDTQYF

v_gene: TRBV7-2
j_gene: TRBJ1-6
len: 13
d_gene: TRBD1
abundance: .
CDR3nt: TGTGCCAGCAGCCTGCAGGGGGATTCACCCCTCCACTTT
CDR3aa: CASSLQGDSPLHF

v_gene: TRBV15
j_gene: TRBJ1-2
len: 15
d_gene: .
abundance: large
CDR3nt: TGTGCCACCAGCAGAGATAAGGGGACGGACTATGGCTACACCTTC
CDR3aa: CATSRDKGTDYGYTF

v_gene: TRBV11-2
j_gene: TRBJ2-7
len: 14
d_gene: .
abundance: .
CDR3nt: TGTGCCAGCAGCCTCCAGAGACAGACCTACGAGCAGTACTTC
CDR3aa: CASSLQRQTYEQYF

v_gene: TRBV2
j_gene: TRBJ2-7
len: 16
d_gene: .
abundance: .
CDR3nt: TGTGCCAGCAGTGAAATGGAGGAAGAGGGCTCCTACGAGCAGTACTTC
CDR3aa: CASSEMEEEGSYEQYF

v_gene: TRBV13
j_gene: TRBJ1-6
len: 14
d_gene: .
abundance: .
CDR3nt: TGTGCCAGCAGCTCCGCGGACCTTGGGGAGGCCCTCCACTTT
CDR3aa: CASSSADLGEALHF

v_gene: TRBV5-4
j_gene: TRBJ1-2
len: 14
d_gene: .
abundance: .
CDR3nt: TGTGCCGGCAGCCCCGGGGGGGCCAACTATGGCTACACCTTC
CDR3aa: CAGSPGGANYGYTF

v_gene: TRBV9
j_gene: TRBJ2-2
len: 15
d_gene: .
abundance: .
CDR3nt: TGTGCCAGTGGGGGGGCCAATACGAACACCGGGGAGCTGTTTTTT
CDR3aa: CASGGANTNTGELFF

v_gene: TRBV2
j_gene: TRBJ2-5
len: 13
d_gene: .
abundance: .
CDR3nt: TGTGCCAGCAGTGCCCCCCTAGAAGAGACCCAGTACTTC
CDR3aa: CASSAPLEETQYF

v_gene: TRBV7-9
j_gene: TRBJ2-5
len: 15
d_gene: TRBD1
abundance: .
CDR3nt: TGTGCCAGCAGCTGGGACAGGGGGAATGTTGAGACCCAGTACTTC
CDR3aa: CASSWDRGNVETQYF

v_gene: TRBV20-1
j_gene: TRBJ2-5
len: 11
d_gene: .
abundance: .
CDR3nt: TGCAGTGCTAGCGTGCAGGAGACCCAGTACTTC
CDR3aa: CSASVQETQYF

v_gene: TRBV28
j_gene: TRBJ1-2
len: 12
d_gene: TRBD1
abundance: .
CDR3nt: TGTGCCAGCAGCTTGACAGGGAGTGGCTACACCTTC
CDR3aa: CASSLTGSGYTF

v_gene: TRBV7-2
j_gene: TRBJ1-6
len: 15
d_gene: .
abundance: .
CDR3nt: TGTGCCAGCAGCTTAAGGGAGGCCAGGGATTCACCCCTCCACTTT
CDR3aa: CASSLREARDSPLHF

v_gene: TRBV7-2
j_gene: TRBJ2-7
len: 15
d_gene: .
abundance: .
CDR3nt: TGTGCCAGCAGCGCGATACTACTAGTAACCGGCGAGCAGTACTTC
CDR3aa: CASSAILLVTGEQYF

v_gene: TRBV6-5
j_gene: TRBJ1-2
len: 11
d_gene: .
abundance: .
CDR3nt: TGTGCCAGTGTTGGTCCCTATGGCTACACCTTC
CDR3aa: CASVGPYGYTF

v_gene: TRBV7-6
j_gene: TRBJ2-7
len: 13
d_gene: TRBD1
abundance: .
CDR3nt: TGTGCCAGCAGCTTACAGGGGGCATCTGAGCAGTACTTC
CDR3aa: CASSLQGASEQYF

v_gene: TRBV7-2
j_gene: TRBJ1-2
len: 14
d_gene: .
abundance: .
CDR3nt: TGTGCCAGCAGTCCACCCGGGGTTAACTATGGCTACACCTTC
CDR3aa: CASSPPGVNYGYTF

v_gene: TRBV7-9
j_gene: TRBJ2-5
len: 13
d_gene: TRBD1
abundance: once
CDR3nt: TGTGCCAGCAGCCCGGGACAGTGGGAGACCCAGTACTTC
CDR3aa: CASSPGQWETQYF

v_gene: TRBV4-1
j_gene: TRBJ1-1
len: 14
d_gene: .
abundance: .
CDR3nt: TGCGCCAGCAGACCCGGGGGGTGGAACACTGAAGCTTTCTTT
CDR3aa: CASRPGGWNTEAFF

v_gene: TRBV4-1
j_gene: TRBJ1-2
len: 13
d_gene: TRBD1
abundance: few
CDR3nt: TGCGCCAGCAGCCAAGACAGGGGGAATGGCTACACCTTC
CDR3aa: CASSQDRGNGYTF

v_gene: TRBV7-8
j_gene: TRBJ2-5
len: 18
d_gene: TRBD2
abundance: .
CDR3nt: TGTGCCAGCAGCACCCGACTAGCGGGCCTTTCGAAGGCGCAGACCCAGTACTTC
CDR3aa: CASSTRLAGLSKAQTQYF

v_gene: TRBV6-6
j_gene: TRBJ2-7
len: 13
d_gene: .
abundance: .
CDR3nt: TGTGCCAGCAGTTACGGGCAGTCCTACGAGCAGTACTTC
CDR3aa: CASSYGQSYEQYF

v_gene: TRBV30
j_gene: TRBJ2-3
len: 13
d_gene: TRBD2
abundance: .
CDR3nt: TGTGCCTGTTCTGCGGGAGGCGCAGATACGCAGTATTTT
CDR3aa: CACSAGGADTQYF

v_gene: TRBV6-9
j_gene: TRBJ1-2
len: 10
d_gene: .
abundance: .
CDR3nt: TGTGCCAGCAGTTACTATGGCTACACCTTC
CDR3aa: CASSYYGYTF

v_gene: TRBV30
j_gene: TRBJ1-1
len: 13
d_gene: TRBD1
abundance: once
CDR3nt: TGTGCCTGGAGGTCCAGGGGGGGCACTGAAGCTTTCTTT
CDR3aa: CAWRSRGGTEAFF

v_gene: TRBV5-6
j_gene: TRBJ2-1
len: 11
d_gene: .
abundance: .
CDR3nt: TGTGCCAGCAGCTTGGAAGGGGCGCAGTTCTTC
CDR3aa: CASSLEGAQFF

v_gene: TRBV5-1
j_gene: TRBJ1-1
len: 13
d_gene: .
abundance: .
CDR3nt: TGCGCCAGCAGTCATGCGGTGAACACTGAAGCTTTCTTT
CDR3aa: CASSHAVNTEAFF

v_gene: TRBV5-3
j_gene: TRBJ2-7
len: 19
d_gene: TRBD1
abundance: few
CDR3nt: TGTGCCAGAAGCTTGGCCACCAGACGGGTAACAGGGGGCTCCTACGAGCAGTACTTC
CDR3aa: CARSLATRRVTGGSYEQYF

v_gene: TRBV6-5
j_gene: TRBJ1-4
len: 14
d_gene: .
abundance: .
CDR3nt: TGTGCCAGCGGCTCGGGAGGCCCTAATGAAAAACTGTTTTTT
CDR3aa: CASGSGGPNEKLFF

v_gene: TRBV4-1
j_gene: TRBJ2-7
len: 14
d_gene: .
abundance: .
CDR3nt: TGCGCCAGCAGCCAAGGTGTGGACTCCTACGAGCAGTACTTC
CDR3aa: CASSQGVDSYEQYF

v_gene: TRBV10-3
j_gene: TRBJ2-7
len: 13
d_gene: TRBD1
abundance: .
CDR3nt: TGTGCCATCGCTCGACAGGGTGTAAGTGAGCAGTACTTC
CDR3aa: CAIARQGVSEQYF

v_gene: TRBV7-9
j_gene: TRBJ2-7
len: 14
d_gene: TRBD1
abundance: few
CDR3nt: TGTGCCAGCACCGTAGGACAGGGGCCCCACGAGCAGTACTTC
CDR3aa: CASTVGQGPHEQYF

v_gene: TRBV30
j_gene: TRBJ2-3
len: 17
d_gene: .
abundance: .
CDR3nt: TGTGCCTGGAGACACGAGCCGGACTCAGAAAACACAGATACGCAGTATTTT
CDR3aa: CAWRHEPDSENTDTQYF

v_gene: TRBV10-1
j_gene: TRBJ2-2
len: 15
d_gene: .
abundance: few
CDR3nt: TGCGCCAGCAGTGACTGGGCTTCGAACACCGGGGAGCTGTTTTTT
CDR3aa: CASSDWASNTGELFF

v_gene: TRBV6-5
j_gene: TRBJ1-1
len: 13
d_gene: TRBD1
abundance: .
CDR3nt: TGTGCCAGCAGCCTACAGGGGACCACTGAAGCTTTCTTT
CDR3aa: CASSLQGTTEAFF